One and the same sample provided the 11 T cell receptor beta chains below, sequenced in a study of CD8 T cells in Susac syndrome. With random hexamers, roughly 0.45 to 1 ug RNA was reverse transcribed. One entry per CDR3 protein, called by TCRdb with MiXCR from the immunoSEQ multiplex PCR reads. The sample includes approximately 180,000 distinct CDR3 sequences, around 95% of them seen just once. Source material: CD4+ T cells from PBMCs. Every receptor here comes from a human donor with multiple sclerosis.

The genes are TRBV18 and TRBJ1-2; D gene uncertain. Trimming took off 5 bases at V and 2 bases at J, with 9 bases between the two ends. This CDR3 region has 13 residues. Per the germline V gene, CDR1 is KGHSH and CDR2 is LQKENI. DNA of the CDR3: TGTGCCAGCTCAAACGCGGAAAACTATGGCTACACCTTC. Its translation: CASSNAENYGYTF.

V gene TRBV7-2 combines with J gene TRBJ2-1, with 7 nucleotides matching TRBD1. The CDR3 is 12 residues long. J gave up 11 bases and V 3 bases, and 4 bases lay outside the gene matches. Germline CDR1 and CDR2: SGHTA and FQGNSA. CDR3 DNA: TGTGCCAGCAGCTTCTGGGGACAGCAGCAGTTCTTC. Translation gives CASSFWGQQQFF.

This sequence joins TRBV30 and TRBJ2-2, with D possibly being TRBD1 or TRBD2 (5 bases each). There are 13 residues in the CDR3. The germline V gene has CDR1 GTSNPN and CDR2 SVGIG (reference sequence). V gave up 4 bases and J gave up 7 bases, with 13 bases separating them. The CDR3 bases are TGTGCCTGGACTCCCATGGGGGTCGGGGAGCTGTTTTTT. This gives the protein CAWTPMGVGELFF.

This chain joins TRBV30 and TRBJ2-7; perhaps TRBD1 as D (5 bases). Germline V gives CDR1 GTSNPN, CDR2 SVGIG (reference sequence). The V gene lost 0 bases and the J gene lost 5 bases, with 8 bases spanning the gap. This CDR3 comprises 12 residues. As DNA, the CDR3 is TGTGCCTGGAGTGTTGGGGCCCACGAGCAGTACTTC. It specifies CAWSVGAHEQYF.

The genes are TRBV20-1 and TRBJ1-4, with 7 positions matching TRBD1. This CDR3 is built from 13 residues. Germline assignment: CDR1 DFQATT and CDR2 SNEGSKA (reference sequence). With V trimmed by 3 bases and J by 7 bases, 5 bases remained unmatched. As DNA, the CDR3 is TGCAGTGCTAGGGGCAGGGGGGGTGAAAAACTGTTTTTT. Its protein is CSARGRGGEKLFF.

The rearrangement links TRBV3-1 to TRBJ2-5; weak D call: TRBD2 (5 bases). V shed 6 bases and J shed 5 bases, with 13 bases lying between them. Germline V gene lookup returns CDR1 LGHDT and CDR2 YNNKEL (reference sequence). The CDR3 loop spans 13 amino acids. The CDR3: CASRPTGWETQYF. Here the CDR3 DNA reads TGTGCCAGCAGGCCAACGGGGTGGGAGACCCAGTACTTC.

The V call is TRBV5-1, the J call TRBJ2-5; 7 bases match TRBD1. The CDR3 sequence is 15 residues long. In germline, CDR1 is SGHRS, CDR2 YFSETQ. The ends lost 6 bases at V and 5 bases at J; junction bases unmatched: 13. CDR3: CASTMRGLSKETQYF. The CDR3, as DNA: TGCGCCAGCACCATGAGGGGGCTAAGCAAGGAGACCCAGTACTTC.

This chain links TRBV27 with TRBJ2-3, with 11 bases lining up with TRBD2. V lost 5 bases and J lost 1; bases outside the gene matches: 5. From germline, CDR1 is MNHEY and CDR2 SMNVEV (reference sequence). CDR3 length equals 16 residues. CDR3 protein: CASSPTGLAGTDTQYF. The DNA of the CDR3 is TGTGCCAGCAGTCCCACGGGACTAGCGGGCACAGATACGCAGTATTTT.

This chain joins TRBV6-1 and TRBJ1-6; D is uncertain. The V gene's germline CDR1 is MNHNS and CDR2 SASEGT. This CDR3 has 17 amino acids. Trimming removed 2 bases from V and 0 bases from J, with 11 bases in between. CDR3 DNA sequence: TGTGCCAGCAGTGAACAGCCCAAACGCTCCTATAATTCACCCCTCCACTTT. Residues: CASSEQPKRSYNSPLHF.

The rearrangement uses TRBV29-1 and TRBJ2-5; a weak D match, TRBD2 (5 bases). Trimming cost V 5 bases and J 0 bases, with 7 bases left between them. Germline-derived CDR1 and CDR2 are SQVTM and ANQGSEA. This CDR3 has 12 residues. The CDR3 here is CSVWRDQETQYF. CDR3 DNA: TGCAGCGTTTGGCGGGACCAAGAGACCCAGTACTTC.

V is TRBV2 and J is TRBJ2-7; possible D gene TRBD1, 8 bases. The V and J ends lost 2 bases and 7 bases respectively, with 12 bases between them. Germline V gives CDR1 SNHLY, CDR2 FYNNEI. The CDR3 has 13 residues. CDR3 coding DNA: TGTGCCAGCAGTGAATTACAGGGGGGGGAGCAGTACTTC. This translates into CASSELQGGEQYF.